Below, one T cell receptor beta chain is given with its context. The sample originates from a study of blood T cell repertoires in COVID-19. At the level of the study: The study drew acute and convalescent COVID-19 samples from the United States, Italy and Spain. T cells, B-cell-depleted T cells, or PBMCs provided the cDNA or gDNA that served as material.

Original data processing: Reference gene primer amplification gave estimated nucleated cell counts. TCRdb's copy holds only in-frame clones and misses some; the assay was immunoSEQ multiplex PCR. The DNA was the basis for D and trimming; V, J and clone size are from that table. The profile shows some 150,000 clones, around 87% of them singletons. Sequencing was performed on peripheral blood. The receptor was derived from a woman between 55 and 75 years old with active or convalescent COVID-19.

CDR3 sequence: CARGKRGDAYNEQFF. CDR3 nucleotides: TGTGCCAGGGGAAAGCGGGGGGATGCCTACAATGAGCAGTTCTTC. This rearrangement joins TRBV19 to TRBJ2-1; 9 bases match TRBD2. V dropped 9 bases and J dropped 2; count of bases not matched to a gene: 8. Germline V gives CDR1 LNHDA, CDR2 SQIVND (reference sequence). The CDR3 is 15 amino acids.